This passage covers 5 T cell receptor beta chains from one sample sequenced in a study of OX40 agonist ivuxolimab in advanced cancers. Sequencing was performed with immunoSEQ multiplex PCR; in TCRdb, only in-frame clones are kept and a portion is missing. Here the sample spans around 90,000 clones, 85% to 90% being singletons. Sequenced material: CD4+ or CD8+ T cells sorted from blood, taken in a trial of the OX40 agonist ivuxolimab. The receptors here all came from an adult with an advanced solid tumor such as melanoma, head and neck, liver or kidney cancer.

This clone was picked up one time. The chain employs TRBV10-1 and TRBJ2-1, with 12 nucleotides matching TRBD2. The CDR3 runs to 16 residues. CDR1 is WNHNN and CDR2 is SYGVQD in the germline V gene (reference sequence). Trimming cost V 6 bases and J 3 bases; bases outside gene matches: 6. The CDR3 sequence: CASSVGLAGSYNEQFF. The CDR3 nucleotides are TGCGCCAGCAGCGTAGGACTAGCGGGAAGCTACAATGAGCAGTTCTTC.

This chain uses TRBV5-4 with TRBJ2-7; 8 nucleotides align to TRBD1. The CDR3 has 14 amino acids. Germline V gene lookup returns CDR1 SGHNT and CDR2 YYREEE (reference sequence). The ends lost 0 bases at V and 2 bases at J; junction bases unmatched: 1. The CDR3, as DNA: TGTGCCAGCAGCTTGGTACAGGGGGCCTACGAGCAGTACTTC. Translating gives CASSLVQGAYEQYF. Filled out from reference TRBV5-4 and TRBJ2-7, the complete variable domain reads ETGVTQSPTHLIKTRGQQVTLRCSSQSGHNTVSWYQQALGQGPQFIFQYYREEENGRGNFPPRFSGLQFPNYSSELNVNALELDDSALYLCASSLVQGAYEQYFGPGTRLTVT.

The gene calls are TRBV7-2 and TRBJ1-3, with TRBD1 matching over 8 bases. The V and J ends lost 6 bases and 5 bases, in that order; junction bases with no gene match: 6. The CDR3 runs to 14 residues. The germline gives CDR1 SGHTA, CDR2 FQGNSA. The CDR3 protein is CASRERQGRNTIYF. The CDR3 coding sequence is TGTGCCAGCAGAGAACGACAGGGGAGAAACACCATATATTTT.

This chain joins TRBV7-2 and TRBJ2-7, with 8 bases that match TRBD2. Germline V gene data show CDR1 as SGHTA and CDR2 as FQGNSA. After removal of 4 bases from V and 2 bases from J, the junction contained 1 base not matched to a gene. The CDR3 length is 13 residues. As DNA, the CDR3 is TGTGCCAGCAGCTCGGGACTAGCCTACGAGCAGTACTTC. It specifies CASSSGLAYEQYF.

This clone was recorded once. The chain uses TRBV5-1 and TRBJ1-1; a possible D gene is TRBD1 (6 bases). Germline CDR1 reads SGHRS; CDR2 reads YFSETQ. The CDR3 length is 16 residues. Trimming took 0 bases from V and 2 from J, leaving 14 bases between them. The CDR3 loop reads CASSLGLGQPNTEAFF. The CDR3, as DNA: TGCGCCAGCAGCTTGGGACTCGGACAGCCAAACACTGAAGCTTTCTTT.